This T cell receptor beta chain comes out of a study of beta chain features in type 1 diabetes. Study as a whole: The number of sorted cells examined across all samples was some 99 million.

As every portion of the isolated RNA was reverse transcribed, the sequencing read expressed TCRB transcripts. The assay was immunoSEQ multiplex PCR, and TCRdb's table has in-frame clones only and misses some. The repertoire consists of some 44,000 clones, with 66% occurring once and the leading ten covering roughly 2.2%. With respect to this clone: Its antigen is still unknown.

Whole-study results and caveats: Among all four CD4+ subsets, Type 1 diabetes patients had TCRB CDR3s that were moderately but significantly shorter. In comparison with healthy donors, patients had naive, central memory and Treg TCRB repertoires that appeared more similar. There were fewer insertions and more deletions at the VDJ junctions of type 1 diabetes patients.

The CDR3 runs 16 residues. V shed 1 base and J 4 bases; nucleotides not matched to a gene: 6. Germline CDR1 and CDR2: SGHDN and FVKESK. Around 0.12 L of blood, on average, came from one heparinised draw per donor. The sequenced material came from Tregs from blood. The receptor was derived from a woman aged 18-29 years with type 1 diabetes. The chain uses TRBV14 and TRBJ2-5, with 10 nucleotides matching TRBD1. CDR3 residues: CASSQALTGGAETQYF. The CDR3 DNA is TGTGCCAGCAGCCAAGCCCTGACAGGGGGCGCAGAGACCCAGTACTTC.